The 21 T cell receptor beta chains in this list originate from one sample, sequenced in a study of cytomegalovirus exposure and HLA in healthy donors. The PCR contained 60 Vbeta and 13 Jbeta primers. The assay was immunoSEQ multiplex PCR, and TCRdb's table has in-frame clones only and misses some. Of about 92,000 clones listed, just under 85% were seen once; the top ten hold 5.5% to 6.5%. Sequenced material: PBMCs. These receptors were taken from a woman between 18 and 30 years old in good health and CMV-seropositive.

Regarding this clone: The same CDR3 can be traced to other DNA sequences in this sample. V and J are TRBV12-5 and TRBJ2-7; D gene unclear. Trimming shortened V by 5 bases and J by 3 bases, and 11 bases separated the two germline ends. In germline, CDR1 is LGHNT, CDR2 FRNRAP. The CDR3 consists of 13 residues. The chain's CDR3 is CASGPRQFYEQYF. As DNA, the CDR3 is TGTGCTAGTGGTCCGCGGCAGTTCTACGAGCAGTACTTC. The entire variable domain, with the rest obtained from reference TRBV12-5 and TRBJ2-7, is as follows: DARVTQTPRHKVTEMGQEVTMRCQPILGHNTVFWYRQTMMQGLELLAYFRNRAPLDDSGMPKDRFSAEMPDATLATLKIQPSEPRDSAVYFCASGPRQFYEQYFGPGTRLTVT.

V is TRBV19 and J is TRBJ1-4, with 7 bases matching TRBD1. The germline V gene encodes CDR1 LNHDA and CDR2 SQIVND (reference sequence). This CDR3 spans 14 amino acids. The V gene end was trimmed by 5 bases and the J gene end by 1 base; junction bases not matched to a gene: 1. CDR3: CASSHRGTNEKLFF. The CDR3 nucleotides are TGTGCCAGTAGTCACAGGGGAACTAATGAAAAACTGTTTTTT.

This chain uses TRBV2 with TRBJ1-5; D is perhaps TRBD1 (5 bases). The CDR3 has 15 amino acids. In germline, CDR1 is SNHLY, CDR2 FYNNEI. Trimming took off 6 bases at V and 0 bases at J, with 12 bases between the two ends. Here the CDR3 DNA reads TGTGCCAGCAGAACGGACATATATAGCAATCAGCCCCAGCATTTT. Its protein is CASRTDIYSNQPQHF.

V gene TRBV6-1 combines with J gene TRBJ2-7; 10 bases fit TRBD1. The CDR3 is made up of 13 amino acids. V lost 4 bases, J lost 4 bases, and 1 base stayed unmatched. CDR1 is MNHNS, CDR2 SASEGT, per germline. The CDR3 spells CASSGTGGYEQYF. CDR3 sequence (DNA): TGTGCCAGCAGTGGGACAGGGGGGTACGAGCAGTACTTC.

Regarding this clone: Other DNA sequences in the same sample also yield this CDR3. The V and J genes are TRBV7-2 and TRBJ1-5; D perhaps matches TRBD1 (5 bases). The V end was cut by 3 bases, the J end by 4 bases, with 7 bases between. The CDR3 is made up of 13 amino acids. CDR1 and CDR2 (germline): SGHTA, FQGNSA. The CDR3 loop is CASSLGPNQPQHF. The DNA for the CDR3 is TGTGCCAGCAGCTTGGGGCCAAATCAGCCCCAGCATTTT.

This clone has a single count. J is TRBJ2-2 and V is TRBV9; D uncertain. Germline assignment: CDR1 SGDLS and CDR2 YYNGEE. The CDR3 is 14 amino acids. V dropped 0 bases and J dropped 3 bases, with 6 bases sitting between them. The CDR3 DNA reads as TGTGCCAGCAGCGTAGCTGAGTACACCGGGGAGCTGTTTTTT. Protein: CASSVAEYTGELFF.

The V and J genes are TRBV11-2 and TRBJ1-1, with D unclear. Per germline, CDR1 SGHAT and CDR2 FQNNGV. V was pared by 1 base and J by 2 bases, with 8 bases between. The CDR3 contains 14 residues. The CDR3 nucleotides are TGTGCCAGCAGCTTAGTCAGATCTAACACTGAAGCTTTCTTT. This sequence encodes CASSLVRSNTEAFF.

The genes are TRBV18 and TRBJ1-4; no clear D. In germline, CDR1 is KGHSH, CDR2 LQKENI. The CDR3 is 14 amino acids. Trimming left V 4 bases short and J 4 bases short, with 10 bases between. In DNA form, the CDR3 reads TGTGCCAGCTCACTCGGACTGGTTAATGAAAAACTGTTTTTT. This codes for CASSLGLVNEKLFF. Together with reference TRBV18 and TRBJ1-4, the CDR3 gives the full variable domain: NAGVMQNPRHLVRRRGQEARLRCSPMKGHSHVYWYRQLPEEGLKFMVYLQKENIIDESGMPKERFSAEFPKEGPSILRIQQVVRGDSAAYFCASSLGLVNEKLFFGSGTQLSVL.

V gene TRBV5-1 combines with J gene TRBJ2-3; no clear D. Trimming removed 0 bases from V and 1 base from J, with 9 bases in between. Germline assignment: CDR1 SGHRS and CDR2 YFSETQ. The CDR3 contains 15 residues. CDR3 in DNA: TGCGCCAGCAGCTTGGGAGCCTTGGGCACAGATACGCAGTATTTT. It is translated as CASSLGALGTDTQYF.

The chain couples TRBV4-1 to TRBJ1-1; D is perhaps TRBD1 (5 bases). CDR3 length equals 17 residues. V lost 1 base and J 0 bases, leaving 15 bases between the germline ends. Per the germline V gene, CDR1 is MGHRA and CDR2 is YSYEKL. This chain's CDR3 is CASSQGFGGAVNTEAFF. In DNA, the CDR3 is TGCGCCAGCAGCCAAGGATTTGGCGGGGCCGTGAACACTGAAGCTTTCTTT.

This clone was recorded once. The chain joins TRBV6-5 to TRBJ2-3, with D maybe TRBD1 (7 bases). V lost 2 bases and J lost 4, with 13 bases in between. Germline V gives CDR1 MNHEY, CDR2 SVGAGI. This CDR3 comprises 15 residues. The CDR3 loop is CASSYGAGGSDTQYF. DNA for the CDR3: TGTGCCAGCAGTTACGGTGCAGGGGGGTCAGATACGCAGTATTTT.

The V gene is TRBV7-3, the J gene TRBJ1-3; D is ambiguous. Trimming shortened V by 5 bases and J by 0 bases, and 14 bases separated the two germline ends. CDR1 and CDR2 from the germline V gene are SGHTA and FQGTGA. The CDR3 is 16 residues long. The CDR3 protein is CASSPTAPGSGNTIYF. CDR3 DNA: TGTGCCAGCAGCCCTACGGCCCCGGGCTCTGGAAACACCATATATTTT. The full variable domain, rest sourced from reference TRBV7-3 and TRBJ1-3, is GAGVSQTPSNKVTEKGKYVELRCDPISGHTALYWYRQSLGQGPEFLIYFQGTGAADDSGLPNDRFFAVRPEGSVSTLKIQRTERGDSAVYLCASSPTAPGSGNTIYFGEGSWLTVV.

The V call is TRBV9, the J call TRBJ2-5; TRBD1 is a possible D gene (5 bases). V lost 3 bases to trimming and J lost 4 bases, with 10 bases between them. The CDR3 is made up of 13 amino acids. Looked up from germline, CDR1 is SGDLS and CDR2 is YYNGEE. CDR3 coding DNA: TGTGCCAGCAGCGAGCAGGGTACAGAGACCCAGTACTTC. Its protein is CASSEQGTETQYF.

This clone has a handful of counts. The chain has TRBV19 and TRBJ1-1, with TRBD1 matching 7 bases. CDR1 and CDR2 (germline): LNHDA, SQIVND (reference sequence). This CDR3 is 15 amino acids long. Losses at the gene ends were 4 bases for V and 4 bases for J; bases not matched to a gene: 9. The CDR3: CASSKRRGPGTEAFF. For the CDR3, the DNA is TGTGCCAGTAGTAAACGGAGGGGGCCTGGCACTGAAGCTTTCTTT.

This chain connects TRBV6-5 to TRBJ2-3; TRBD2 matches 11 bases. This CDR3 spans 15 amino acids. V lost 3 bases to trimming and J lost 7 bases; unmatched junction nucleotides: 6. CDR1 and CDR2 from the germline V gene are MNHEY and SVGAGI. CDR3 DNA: TGTGCCAGCAGTTATGGACTAGCGGGTGGGAATACGCAGTATTTT. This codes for CASSYGLAGGNTQYF.

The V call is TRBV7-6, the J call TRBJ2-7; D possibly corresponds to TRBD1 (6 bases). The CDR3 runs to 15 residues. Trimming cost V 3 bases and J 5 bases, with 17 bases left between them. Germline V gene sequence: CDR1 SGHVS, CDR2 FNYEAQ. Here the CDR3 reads CASSFGGSGWDEQYF. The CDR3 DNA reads TGTGCCAGCAGCTTTGGGGGCTCAGGATGGGACGAGCAGTACTTC.

As DNA, the CDR3 is TGTGCCAGCAGTTCAGCGACAGGGAACACTGAAGCTTTCTTT. Translating it yields CASSSATGNTEAFF. The J gene is TRBJ1-1, the V gene TRBV5-4, with D perhaps TRBD1 (6 bases). CDR1 and CDR2 (germline): SGHNT, YYREEE (reference sequence). The CDR3 is 14 residues long. V lost 5 bases, J lost 1 base, and 12 bases lay in between. The full variable domain, completed using reference TRBV5-4 and TRBJ1-1, is ETGVTQSPTHLIKTRGQQVTLRCSSQSGHNTVSWYQQALGQGPQFIFQYYREEENGRGNFPPRFSGLQFPNYSSELNVNALELDDSALYLCASSSATGNTEAFFGQGTRLTVV.

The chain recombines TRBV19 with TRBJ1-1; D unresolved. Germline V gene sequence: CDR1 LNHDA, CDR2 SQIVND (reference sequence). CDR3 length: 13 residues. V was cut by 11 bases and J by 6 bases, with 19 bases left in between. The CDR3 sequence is CAGSERPNSEAFF. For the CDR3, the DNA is TGTGCCGGCAGCGAACGCCCCAACTCTGAAGCTTTCTTT.

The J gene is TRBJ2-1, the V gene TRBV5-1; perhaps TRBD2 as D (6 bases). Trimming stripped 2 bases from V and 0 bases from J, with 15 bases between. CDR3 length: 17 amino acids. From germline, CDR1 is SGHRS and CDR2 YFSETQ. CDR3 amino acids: CASSLRDLRDSYNEQFF. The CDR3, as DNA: TGCGCCAGCAGCTTAAGGGACTTGCGGGACTCCTACAATGAGCAGTTCTTC.

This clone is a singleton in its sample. CDR3 nucleotide sequence: TGCGCCAGCAGCTCCCAGGGCTACACTGAAGCTTTCTTT. Residues: CASSSQGYTEAFF. The rearrangement links TRBV5-1 to TRBJ1-1; perhaps TRBD1 as D (5 bases). Germline CDR1 is SGHRS and CDR2 is YFSETQ. The CDR3 is 13 residues long. Trimming left V 3 bases short and J 3 bases short, with 9 bases between.

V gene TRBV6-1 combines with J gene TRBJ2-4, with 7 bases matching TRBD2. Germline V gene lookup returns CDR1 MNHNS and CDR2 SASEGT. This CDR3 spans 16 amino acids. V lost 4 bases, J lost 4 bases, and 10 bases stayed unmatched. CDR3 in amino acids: CASSAGTTTEKNIQYF. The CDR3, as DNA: TGTGCCAGCAGTGCGGGGACTACCACAGAGAAAAACATTCAGTACTTC.